This T cell receptor beta chain was profiled in a study of blood T cell repertoires in COVID-19. Per the original data handling: Scientists estimated how many nucleated cells there were by amplifying reference gene primers. Repertoires were generated with immunoSEQ multiplex PCR, while TCRdb's copy carries only in-frame clones and drops some. D and trimming were read from the DNA, whereas the V and J calls and clone size are those reported in that table. The table has about 170,000 clones, around four fifths seen once. Germline lookup yields CDR1 KGHSH and CDR2 LQKENI. The CDR3 contains 15 residues. Trimming took off 3 bases at V and 4 bases at J, with 13 bases between the two ends. Those enrolled in Seattle joined during active infection and were followed longitudinally afterward.

The TCR comes from a woman between 70 and 85 years old with COVID-19, enrolled during active disease. The chain is built from TRBV18 and TRBJ1-3; D ambiguous. Sequenced sample: peripheral blood. CDR3 nucleotide sequence: TGTGCCAGCTCACCTGATGAGGGCTCAGGAAACACCATATATTTT. It encodes CASSPDEGSGNTIYF.